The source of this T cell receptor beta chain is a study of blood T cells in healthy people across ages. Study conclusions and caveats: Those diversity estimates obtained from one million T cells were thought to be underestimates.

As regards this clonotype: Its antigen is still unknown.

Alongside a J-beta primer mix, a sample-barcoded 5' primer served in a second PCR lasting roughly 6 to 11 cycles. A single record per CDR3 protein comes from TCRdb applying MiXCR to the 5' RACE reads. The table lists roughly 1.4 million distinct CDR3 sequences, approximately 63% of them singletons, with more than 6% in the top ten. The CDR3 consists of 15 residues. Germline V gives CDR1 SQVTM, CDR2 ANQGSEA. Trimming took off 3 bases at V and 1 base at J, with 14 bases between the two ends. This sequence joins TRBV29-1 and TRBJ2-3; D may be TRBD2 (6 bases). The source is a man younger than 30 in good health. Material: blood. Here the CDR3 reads CSVDWRGARTDTQYF. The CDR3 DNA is TGCAGCGTTGATTGGAGGGGCGCGCGCACAGATACGCAGTATTTT.